A single sample is the source of the 24 T cell receptor beta chains below, sequenced in a study of blood T cell repertoires in COVID-19. Using immunoSEQ multiplex PCR, the repertoire was profiled, and TCRdb retains in-frame clones only, with some absent. The data contain tens of thousands of clones, under 80% of them singletons. Sequenced sample: PBMCs or T cells enriched from blood (not recorded which). The receptor set was obtained from a woman aged 55-69 years who had been exposed to COVID-19.

V usage is TRBV5-4 and J usage is TRBJ2-7; TRBD1 agrees at 11 bases. Germline V CDR1 and CDR2: SGHNT, YYREEE (reference sequence). The CDR3 is 15 residues long. Germline trimming cut 7 bases from V and 5 bases from J; bases unmatched to any gene: 11. The CDR3 nucleotides are TGTGCCAGCGGAAGAAGGGACAGGGGGTCCAACGAGCAGTACTTC. It specifies CASGRRDRGSNEQYF.

This rearrangement joins TRBV7-6 to TRBJ1-5, with a weak D call TRBD1 (6 bases). V was trimmed by 5 bases and J by 7 bases, leaving 12 bases between them. The CDR3 has 13 residues. Looked up from germline, CDR1 is SGHVS and CDR2 is FNYEAQ. CDR3 loop: CASSKDRKQPQHF. CDR3 DNA: TGTGCCAGCAGCAAGGACAGAAAGCAGCCCCAGCATTTT.

The V gene is TRBV6-5, the J gene TRBJ1-1; D may be TRBD1 (5 bases). CDR3 size: 14 residues. The V gene's germline CDR1 is MNHEY and CDR2 SVGAGI. The V end was cut by 7 bases, the J end by 7 bases, with 19 bases between. The CDR3: CASIQHGGGFEAFF. CDR3 bases: TGTGCCAGCATCCAGCACGGGGGGGGATTTGAAGCTTTCTTT.

This chain links TRBV6-8 with TRBJ1-3; 9 nucleotides align to TRBD1. V lost 0 bases and J lost 8; bases outside the gene matches: 5. This CDR3 contains 15 residues. CDR1 and CDR2 (germline): MNHGY, SAAAGT. The CDR3 is CASSYSGTGKDTIYF. The CDR3 nucleotides are TGTGCCAGCAGTTACTCGGGGACAGGGAAGGACACCATATATTTT.

The chain is built from TRBV15 and TRBJ2-3, with TRBD2 as a possible D gene (5 bases). The CDR3 length is 16 residues. From germline, CDR1 is LNHNV and CDR2 YYDKDF (reference sequence). Deletions cut 0 bases from V and 2 bases from J, with 12 bases between. The CDR3 sequence: CATSRDRRNPTDTQYF. The CDR3 DNA is TGTGCCACCAGCAGAGATAGGAGGAACCCCACAGATACGCAGTATTTT.

V and J are TRBV6-5 and TRBJ2-7, with D maybe TRBD1 (5 bases). Looked up from germline, CDR1 is MNHEY and CDR2 is SVGAGI. The CDR3 runs to 13 residues. V was shortened by 7 bases and J by 5 bases, with 15 bases between the two germline ends. The CDR3, as DNA: TGTGCCAGCAATGGGGAAGGGGTCAACGAGCAGTACTTC. Translated: CASNGEGVNEQYF.

This sequence joins TRBV19 and TRBJ2-1; TRBD2 agrees at 8 bases. J was trimmed by 8 bases and V by 4 bases; bases with no gene match: 7. Germline values: CDR1 LNHDA, CDR2 SQIVND (reference sequence). This CDR3 has 14 amino acids. The CDR3 sequence: CASSTKAGVYEQFF. Here the CDR3 DNA reads TGTGCCAGTAGTACCAAAGCGGGAGTCTATGAGCAGTTCTTC.

The chain recombines TRBV28 with TRBJ1-4; maybe TRBD1 (6 bases). The V and J ends lost 3 bases and 8 bases respectively, with 16 bases between them. Germline values: CDR1 MDHEN, CDR2 SYDVKM. The CDR3 contains 15 residues. This CDR3 reads CASSFPQTGREKLFF. DNA of the CDR3: TGTGCCAGCAGTTTCCCACAGACAGGTCGAGAAAAACTGTTTTTT.

This clone has ten or more counts. The chain uses TRBV6-2 or TRBV6-3 and TRBJ2-1; 9 bases line up with TRBD1. J lost 7 bases, V lost 6 bases, and 10 bases had no gene match. From germline, CDR1 is MNHEY and CDR2 SVGEGT. The CDR3 is 15 amino acids. This chain's CDR3 is CASSPLGQGSNEQFF. The CDR3 DNA sequence: TGTGCCAGCAGCCCCCTAGGACAGGGGTCGAATGAGCAGTTCTTC.

The chain is built from TRBV12-2 and TRBJ2-1; the table gives TRBD2 as D, unverified against the DNA. TRBV12-2 is described as a pseudogene. This CDR3 has 16 amino acids. The DNA for the CDR3 is TGTGCAAGTCGCTTAGCGCATTGGGAGGACCGCCATGAGCAGTTCTTC. Protein sequence: CASRLAHWEDRHEQFF.

The genes are TRBV15 and TRBJ2-1; 10 bases are shared with TRBD2. Germline V gene data show CDR1 as LNHNV and CDR2 as YYDKDF (reference sequence). Trimming took 5 bases from V and 3 from J; bases not matched to a gene: 4. The CDR3 contains 15 residues. The CDR3 is CATSPLAGVYNEQFF. The CDR3 DNA reads as TGTGCCACCAGCCCCCTAGCGGGGGTCTACAATGAGCAGTTCTTC.

The chain joins TRBV19 to TRBJ1-1; 7 bases are shared with TRBD1. The length of the CDR3 is 16 residues. The ends lost 3 bases at V and 2 bases at J; junction bases unmatched: 9. Germline V CDR1 and CDR2: LNHDA, SQIVND (reference sequence). The CDR3 here is CASSMEGGRGNTEAFF. The CDR3 DNA reads as TGTGCCAGTAGTATGGAAGGGGGCCGGGGAAACACTGAAGCTTTCTTT. Looking up the rest from reference TRBV19 and TRBJ1-1 gives the full variable domain: DGGITQSPKYLFRKEGQNVTLSCEQNLNHDAMYWYRQDPGQGLRLIYYSQIVNDFQKGDIAEGYSVSREKKESFPLTVTSAQKNPTAFYLCASSMEGGRGNTEAFFGQGTRLTVV.

The gene calls are TRBV5-1 and TRBJ2-2; D not certain. Germline loops: CDR1 SGHRS, CDR2 YFSETQ. There are 13 residues in the CDR3. The V and J ends lost 0 bases and 5 bases respectively, with 5 bases between them. The CDR3 loop is CASSLAATGELFF. DNA for the CDR3: TGCGCCAGCAGCTTGGCAGCGACCGGGGAGCTGTTTTTT.

This clone has only a few counts. The chain uses TRBV7-3 and TRBJ2-3, with 10 positions matching TRBD2. Germline V lookup: CDR1 SGHTA, CDR2 FQGTGA. This CDR3 has 18 residues. V lost 3 bases and J lost 6; bases outside the gene matches: 15. CDR3 loop: CASSFGASGGGLSDTQYF. In DNA form, the CDR3 reads TGTGCCAGCAGCTTCGGGGCTAGCGGGGGTGGGTTATCGGATACGCAGTATTTT.

This sequence joins TRBV18 and TRBJ1-1, with 8 bases lining up with TRBD1. The CDR3 is 18 residues long. Germline values: CDR1 KGHSH, CDR2 LQKENI. With 3 bases clipped from V and 0 bases from J, the junction kept 12 bases outside the gene matches. CDR3 in amino acids: CASSPLGPGQVMNTEAFF. CDR3 in DNA: TGTGCCAGCTCACCTTTGGGCCCGGGACAGGTAATGAACACTGAAGCTTTCTTT.

This clone showed up just a few times. V and J are TRBV28 and TRBJ2-7; D uncertain. The germline V gene has CDR1 MDHEN and CDR2 SYDVKM. The CDR3 has 14 amino acids. The V end was cut by 0 bases, the J end by 0 bases, with 6 bases between. The CDR3 here is CASSLWRSSYEQYF. CDR3 nucleotide sequence: TGTGCCAGCAGTTTATGGCGTAGCTCCTACGAGCAGTACTTC.

This clone has just one count. The gene calls are TRBV2 and TRBJ2-4; D perhaps matches TRBD2 (6 bases). Trimming cost V 4 bases and J 0 bases, with 22 bases left between them. The CDR3 covers 19 residues. CDR1 is SNHLY and CDR2 is FYNNEI in the germline V gene. CDR3 protein: CASSVMGGRGLLAKNIQYF. CDR3 nucleotides: TGTGCCAGCAGTGTTATGGGAGGAAGGGGTCTTCTAGCCAAAAACATTCAGTACTTC. Full variable domain (rest looked up from reference TRBV2 and TRBJ2-4): EPEVTQTPSHQVTQMGQEVILRCVPISNHLYFYWYRQILGQKVEFLVSFYNNEISEKSEIFDDQFSVERPDGSNFTLKIRSTKLEDSAMYFCASSVMGGRGLLAKNIQYFGAGTRLSVL.

The J gene is TRBJ1-5, the V gene TRBV4-1; D is unclear. Trimming shortened V by 0 bases and J by 2 bases, and 11 bases separated the two germline ends. Germline CDR1 MGHRA, CDR2 YSYEKL. The CDR3 runs 16 residues. The CDR3 reads CASSQDRTDGNQPQHF. CDR3 in DNA: TGCGCCAGCAGCCAAGATCGAACAGATGGCAATCAGCCCCAGCATTTT.

The rearrangement links TRBV6-1 to TRBJ1-3; D not certain. The CDR3 is 14 residues long. The V gene's germline CDR1 is MNHNS and CDR2 SASEGT. Trimming removed 3 bases from V and 1 base from J, with 7 bases in between. In DNA form, the CDR3 reads TGTGCCAGCAGTGATGTCCTATCTGGAAACACCATATATTTT. This codes for CASSDVLSGNTIYF.

This clone was seen only a few times. The chain uses TRBV7-8 and TRBJ1-1, with D possibly being TRBD1 (5 bases). Germline CDR1 reads SGHVS; CDR2 reads FQNEAQ. Trimming took off 3 bases at V and 1 base at J, with 9 bases between the two ends. The CDR3 totals 14 residues. CDR3 sequence: CASSLTDSNTEAFF. The CDR3 DNA sequence: TGTGCCAGCAGCTTGACAGACTCGAACACTGAAGCTTTCTTT.

This clone showed up just a few times. J is TRBJ2-5 and V is TRBV2; TRBD1 is a possible D gene (6 bases). CDR1 SNHLY and CDR2 FYNNEI come from the germline V gene. The ends were cut back, 6 bases at V and 1 base at J, with 6 bases in the middle. CDR3 length: 12 amino acids. The chain's CDR3 is CASSRGQETQYF. The CDR3 DNA follows: TGTGCCAGCAGCAGGGGCCAAGAGACCCAGTACTTC.

The chain couples TRBV11-2 to TRBJ1-1; 7 bases agree with TRBD1. There are 12 residues in the CDR3. V lost 5 bases to trimming and J lost 4 bases; unmatched junction nucleotides: 1. Germline V gene lookup returns CDR1 SGHAT and CDR2 FQNNGV. This chain's CDR3 is CASSAGGTEAFF. CDR3 nucleotides: TGTGCCAGCAGCGCAGGGGGCACTGAAGCTTTCTTT.

This chain links TRBV11-2 with TRBJ2-3, with 7 nucleotides matching TRBD2. Germline values: CDR1 SGHAT, CDR2 FQNNGV. This CDR3 is built from 15 residues. V lost 5 bases to trimming and J lost 2 bases; unmatched junction nucleotides: 7. The CDR3 here is CASSPRLAPTDTQYF. The DNA for the CDR3 is TGTGCCAGCAGCCCCCGACTAGCCCCCACAGATACGCAGTATTTT. Complete variable domain (other parts from reference TRBV11-2 and TRBJ2-3): EAGVAQSPRYKIIEKRQSVAFWCNPISGHATLYWYQQILGQGPKLLIQFQNNGVVDDSQLPKDRFSAERLKGVDSTLKIQPAKLEDSAVYLCASSPRLAPTDTQYFGPGTRLTVL.

In its sample, this clone was seen many times. The chain combines TRBV15 with TRBJ2-3; D is possibly TRBD2 (5 bases). Germline V gene data show CDR1 as LNHNV and CDR2 as YYDKDF (reference sequence). V lost 6 bases to trimming and J lost 2 bases, with 18 bases between them. The CDR3 runs 16 residues. The CDR3 loop is CATSSRRTQDTDTQYF. In DNA, the CDR3 is TGTGCCACCAGTTCTCGACGGACTCAAGACACAGATACGCAGTATTTT. Using reference TRBV15 and TRBJ2-3 for the parts outside the CDR3, the full variable domain is DAMVIQNPRYQVTQFGKPVTLSCSQTLNHNVMYWYQQKSSQAPKLLFHYYDKDFNNEADTPDNFQSRRPNTSFCFLDIRSPGLGDTAMYLCATSSRRTQDTDTQYFGPGTRLTVL.